The rows below give T cell receptor beta chains drawn from one sample of a study of T cells in Graves' hyperthyroidism and ophthalmopathy. TCRdb independently ran MiXCR on the multiplex PCR reads; one entry per CDR3 protein. The data show nearly 250,000 distinct CDR3 sequences, approximately 25% seen once. Input material: blood. Source of these receptors: a woman in her forties with Graves' ophthalmopathy. Each CDR3 is given with its conserved first and last residue. The D gene is left open where the match is weak. A clone size is listed for some rows: how often the clone was seen (once, few, many), or a class if it is expanded.

abundance: many; v_gene: TRBV20-1; j_gene: TRBJ1-5; d_gene: NA; CDR3aa: CSAIRGSSGGNQPQHF; CDR3nt: TGCAGTGCTATACGAGGTAGTTCGGGCGGTAATCAGCCCCAGCATTTT
abundance: many; v_gene: TRBV15; j_gene: TRBJ2-7; d_gene: NA; CDR3aa: CATSRDLPGNYEQYF; CDR3nt: TGTGCCACCAGCAGAGATCTGCCAGGCAACTACGAGCAGTACTTC
abundance: many; v_gene: TRBV12-3/TRBV12-4; j_gene: TRBJ2-3; d_gene: NA; CDR3aa: CASSWRVGSDTQYF; CDR3nt: TGTGCCAGCAGCTGGAGGGTAGGGTCAGATACGCAGTATTTT
abundance: NA; v_gene: TRBV12-3/TRBV12-4; j_gene: TRBJ1-1; d_gene: NA; CDR3aa: CASRGRGLNQRYTEAFF; CDR3nt: TGTGCCAGCAGGGGTAGGGGACTTAATCAACGGTACACTGAAGCTTTCTTT
abundance: NA; v_gene: TRBV6-1; j_gene: TRBJ2-3; d_gene: TRBD2; CDR3aa: CASNGLAGDTDTQYF; CDR3nt: TGTGCCAGCAATGGACTAGCGGGGGACACAGATACGCAGTATTTT
abundance: many; v_gene: TRBV29-1; j_gene: TRBJ2-7; d_gene: TRBD2; CDR3aa: CSVVGGLAEEAYEQYF; CDR3nt: TGCAGCGTTGTGGGAGGACTAGCGGAGGAAGCCTACGAGCAGTACTTC
abundance: NA; v_gene: TRBV12-3/TRBV12-4; j_gene: TRBJ2-7; d_gene: NA; CDR3aa: CASSLLQGDEQYF; CDR3nt: TGTGCCAGCAGTTTATTACAGGGAGACGAGCAGTACTTC
abundance: many; v_gene: TRBV27; j_gene: TRBJ1-5; d_gene: NA; CDR3aa: CASSLWGNQPQHF; CDR3nt: TGTGCCAGCAGTTTATGGGGCAATCAGCCCCAGCATTTT
abundance: NA; v_gene: TRBV6-1; j_gene: TRBJ2-7; d_gene: TRBD2; CDR3aa: CASGRAAEQYF; CDR3nt: TGTGCCAGCGGGAGGGCCGCTGAGCAGTACTTC
abundance: NA; v_gene: TRBV30; j_gene: TRBJ2-5; d_gene: NA; CDR3aa: CAWSVLHQETQYF; CDR3nt: TGTGCCTGGAGTGTACTACACCAAGAGACCCAGTACTTC
abundance: NA; v_gene: TRBV24-1; j_gene: TRBJ2-5; d_gene: NA; CDR3aa: CATSDPLIQETQYF; CDR3nt: TGTGCCACCAGTGACCCCTTGATCCAAGAGACCCAGTACTTC
abundance: many; v_gene: TRBV29-1; j_gene: TRBJ2-7; d_gene: NA; CDR3aa: CSVEAVVGSGDAFQQYF; CDR3nt: TGCAGCGTTGAAGCCGTAGTGGGTTCAGGGGACGCATTTCAGCAGTACTTC
abundance: many; v_gene: TRBV2; j_gene: TRBJ2-2; d_gene: TRBD1; CDR3aa: CASRKQGASTGELFF; CDR3nt: TGTGCCAGCCGGAAACAGGGGGCAAGTACCGGGGAGCTGTTTTTT
abundance: NA; v_gene: TRBV2; j_gene: TRBJ2-2; d_gene: NA; CDR3aa: CASREEGFTGELFF; CDR3nt: TGTGCCAGCAGGGAGGAAGGATTCACCGGGGAGCTGTTTTTT
abundance: many; v_gene: TRBV6-1; j_gene: TRBJ2-7; d_gene: NA; CDR3aa: CASSIEGGMSEQYF; CDR3nt: TGTGCCAGCAGCATAGAAGGAGGGATGAGCGAGCAGTACTTC
abundance: many; v_gene: TRBV28; j_gene: TRBJ1-6; d_gene: NA; CDR3aa: CASRFGGDNSPLHF; CDR3nt: TGTGCCAGCAGGTTCGGTGGGGATAATTCACCCCTCCACTTT
abundance: many; v_gene: TRBV29-1; j_gene: TRBJ2-2; d_gene: NA; CDR3aa: CSALRPTGELFF; CDR3nt: TGCAGCGCTCTTAGGCCTACCGGGGAGCTGTTTTTT
abundance: many; v_gene: TRBV28; j_gene: TRBJ2-7; d_gene: NA; CDR3aa: CASSSKGHEQYF; CDR3nt: TGTGCCAGCAGTTCAAAAGGTCACGAGCAGTACTTC
abundance: many; v_gene: TRBV29-1; j_gene: TRBJ2-7; d_gene: NA; CDR3aa: CSVRAASYEQYF; CDR3nt: TGCAGCGTTAGGGCGGCCTCCTACGAGCAGTACTTC
abundance: NA; v_gene: TRBV3-1; j_gene: TRBJ1-3; d_gene: NA; CDR3aa: CASSQGGAGNTIYF; CDR3nt: TGTGCCAGCAGCCAAGGAGGGGCTGGAAACACCATATATTTT
abundance: NA; v_gene: TRBV12-3/TRBV12-4; j_gene: TRBJ1-1; d_gene: NA; CDR3aa: CASSNYMNTEAFF; CDR3nt: TGTGCCAGCAGCAACTATATGAACACTGAAGCTTTCTTT
abundance: NA; v_gene: TRBV12-5; j_gene: TRBJ2-7; d_gene: NA; CDR3aa: CASGLDSYEQYF; CDR3nt: TGTGCTAGTGGTTTGGACAGCTACGAGCAGTACTTC
abundance: many; v_gene: TRBV15; j_gene: TRBJ2-7; d_gene: NA; CDR3aa: CATSRNSGDPEDEQYF; CDR3nt: TGTGCCACCAGCAGAAATTCCGGCGACCCGGAGGACGAGCAGTACTTC
abundance: few; v_gene: TRBV5-6; j_gene: TRBJ2-5; d_gene: TRBD2; CDR3aa: CASSWGGTQETQYF; CDR3nt: TGTGCCAGCAGCTGGGGGGGAACCCAAGAGACCCAGTACTTC
abundance: many; v_gene: TRBV6-1; j_gene: TRBJ2-7; d_gene: TRBD2; CDR3aa: CASSGLAGGIYEQYF; CDR3nt: TGTGCCAGCAGTGGCCTAGCGGGAGGGATCTACGAGCAGTACTTC
abundance: NA; v_gene: TRBV28; j_gene: TRBJ2-7; d_gene: TRBD2; CDR3aa: CASSFGNPAGVSEQYF; CDR3nt: TGTGCCAGCAGTTTCGGCAATCCAGCGGGAGTTAGCGAGCAGTACTTC
abundance: few; v_gene: TRBV6-5; j_gene: TRBJ2-5; d_gene: NA; CDR3aa: CASRTGRKETQYF; CDR3nt: TGTGCCAGCAGGACAGGTCGGAAAGAGACCCAGTACTTC
abundance: few; v_gene: TRBV18; j_gene: TRBJ1-3; d_gene: TRBD1; CDR3aa: CASSPPTGFSGNTIYF; CDR3nt: TGTGCCAGCTCACCCCCGACAGGGTTCTCTGGAAACACCATATATTTT
abundance: NA; v_gene: TRBV6-1; j_gene: TRBJ1-1; d_gene: NA; CDR3aa: CASSAGRAGLNTEAFF; CDR3nt: TGTGCCAGCAGTGCGGGCAGGGCAGGATTGAACACTGAAGCTTTCTTT
abundance: NA; v_gene: TRBV6-1; j_gene: TRBJ1-1; d_gene: TRBD1; CDR3aa: CASREPGTGLAFF; CDR3nt: TGTGCCAGCAGGGAGCCGGGGACAGGGCTTGCTTTCTTT
abundance: few; v_gene: TRBV18; j_gene: TRBJ1-6; d_gene: TRBD1; CDR3aa: CASSPTGERFSPLHF; CDR3nt: TGTGCCAGCTCACCAACAGGGGAGAGGTTTTCACCCCTCCACTTT
abundance: once; v_gene: TRBV10-3; j_gene: TRBJ2-7; d_gene: NA; CDR3aa: CATRDSIYEQYF; CDR3nt: TGTGCCACCCGGGACTCCATCTACGAGCAGTACTTC
abundance: many; v_gene: TRBV7-9; j_gene: TRBJ1-1; d_gene: NA; CDR3aa: CASSSVTGLNTEAFF; CDR3nt: TGTGCCAGCAGCTCAGTTACAGGGCTCAACACTGAAGCTTTCTTT
abundance: NA; v_gene: TRBV28; j_gene: TRBJ1-5; d_gene: NA; CDR3aa: CASSLLGGGSQPQHF; CDR3nt: TGTGCCAGCAGTTTATTAGGGGGGGGCAGTCAGCCCCAGCATTTT
abundance: NA; v_gene: TRBV15; j_gene: TRBJ1-2; d_gene: NA; CDR3aa: CATSRSPSTPPDIARFGYTF; CDR3nt: TGTGCCACCAGCAGATCCCCCAGCACACCTCCAGATATCGCAAGGTTTGGCTACACCTTC
abundance: many; v_gene: TRBV7-8; j_gene: TRBJ1-1; d_gene: NA; CDR3aa: CASSLSGAMNTEAFF; CDR3nt: TGTGCCAGCAGCTTATCGGGGGCGATGAACACTGAAGCTTTCTTT
abundance: NA; v_gene: TRBV11-1; j_gene: TRBJ2-7; d_gene: NA; CDR3aa: CASSLADSPYEQYF; CDR3nt: TGTGCCAGCAGCTTAGCCGACAGCCCCTACGAGCAGTACTTC
abundance: NA; v_gene: TRBV7-2; j_gene: TRBJ2-5; d_gene: TRBD1; CDR3aa: CASSLGQTFQETQYF; CDR3nt: TGTGCCAGCAGCTTGGGACAGACCTTCCAAGAGACCCAGTACTTC
abundance: few; v_gene: TRBV12-3/TRBV12-4; j_gene: TRBJ2-7; d_gene: NA; CDR3aa: CASSLGGASGEQYF; CDR3nt: TGTGCCAGCAGTTTAGGCGGGGCCTCGGGGGAGCAGTACTTC
abundance: many; v_gene: TRBV27; j_gene: TRBJ2-2; d_gene: TRBD2; CDR3aa: CASSTLGAGEGTGELFF; CDR3nt: TGTGCCAGCAGTACCCTAGGGGCGGGAGAGGGCACCGGGGAGCTGTTTTTT
abundance: many; v_gene: TRBV20-1; j_gene: TRBJ2-7; d_gene: TRBD2; CDR3aa: CSARDRLAVYEQYF; CDR3nt: TGCAGTGCTAGAGACCGACTAGCCGTCTACGAGCAGTACTTC
abundance: many; v_gene: TRBV5-1; j_gene: TRBJ1-1; d_gene: NA; CDR3aa: CASSMDTMNTEAFF; CDR3nt: TGCGCCAGCAGCATGGACACCATGAACACTGAAGCTTTCTTT
abundance: many; v_gene: TRBV4-1; j_gene: TRBJ1-1; d_gene: TRBD1; CDR3aa: CASSQGLRGGWAFF; CDR3nt: TGCGCCAGCAGCCAAGGGTTGAGAGGGGGCTGGGCTTTCTTT
abundance: NA; v_gene: TRBV15; j_gene: TRBJ2-5; d_gene: TRBD2; CDR3aa: CATSRTSGRGETQYF; CDR3nt: TGTGCCACCAGCAGGACTAGCGGGAGAGGTGAGACCCAGTACTTC
abundance: NA; v_gene: TRBV29-1; j_gene: TRBJ2-7; d_gene: TRBD2; CDR3aa: CSVGEGYEQYF; CDR3nt: TGCAGCGTGGGGGAGGGATACGAGCAGTACTTC
abundance: NA; v_gene: TRBV2; j_gene: TRBJ1-1; d_gene: NA; CDR3aa: CASSEARGNTEAFF; CDR3nt: TGTGCCAGCAGTGAAGCGCGGGGAAACACTGAAGCTTTCTTT
abundance: many; v_gene: TRBV2; j_gene: TRBJ2-7; d_gene: TRBD1; CDR3aa: CASRYLMTGRPEQYF; CDR3nt: TGTGCCAGCAGGTATCTGATGACAGGGCGTCCCGAGCAGTACTTC
abundance: NA; v_gene: TRBV11-2; j_gene: TRBJ1-2; d_gene: NA; CDR3aa: CASSSQPSYGYTF; CDR3nt: TGTGCCAGCAGCTCTCAACCTTCCTATGGCTACACCTTC
abundance: many; v_gene: TRBV30; j_gene: TRBJ2-5; d_gene: TRBD1; CDR3aa: CAWSPRTGGETQYF; CDR3nt: TGTGCCTGGAGCCCCCGGACAGGGGGCGAGACCCAGTACTTC
abundance: many; v_gene: TRBV5-1; j_gene: TRBJ1-1; d_gene: NA; CDR3aa: CASSLGGFSTEAFF; CDR3nt: TGCGCCAGCAGCTTGGGGGGTTTCAGCACTGAAGCTTTCTTT
abundance: few; v_gene: TRBV6-2/TRBV6-3; j_gene: TRBJ2-3; d_gene: NA; CDR3aa: CASSSGSRRILSTDTQYF; CDR3nt: TGTGCCAGCAGCTCGGGCAGCAGGAGAATTCTTAGCACAGATACGCAGTATTTT
abundance: many; v_gene: TRBV7-8; j_gene: TRBJ1-5; d_gene: NA; CDR3aa: CASSLAPGLVDQPQHF; CDR3nt: TGTGCCAGCAGCTTAGCCCCCGGCCTTGTCGATCAGCCCCAGCATTTT
abundance: NA; v_gene: TRBV25-1; j_gene: TRBJ2-5; d_gene: NA; CDR3aa: CASSADAMKETQYF; CDR3nt: TGTGCCAGCAGTGCGGACGCTATGAAAGAGACCCAGTACTTC